Listed here is a single T cell receptor (beta chain). Its target is unknown. Authors of the study amplified TCR beta CDR3 regions from RNA transcripts. With the HTBI primer set, the TCR CDR3 went through a first round of RT-PCR. TCRdb processed the multiplex PCR reads anew with MiXCR; each CDR3 protein has one entry. The sample lists 600,000 to 700,000 distinct CDR3 sequences; over 40% were seen once. This specimen belongs to a study of T cells in Graves' hyperthyroidism and ophthalmopathy. General observations from the study: Most clonotypes expanded in the thyroid (above 0.001) were also present in blood.

The CDR3 is made up of 16 amino acids. Germline V gene data show CDR1 as MNHEY and CDR2 as SMNVEV (reference sequence). Trimming took 2 bases from V and 7 from J, leaving 15 bases between them. The chain is built from TRBV27 and TRBJ1-6; D ambiguous. What was sequenced was peripheral blood or thyroid tissue (not recorded which). The TCR was taken from an adult man with Graves' disease, either hyperthyroidism or ophthalmopathy (not recorded which). The CDR3 DNA sequence: TGTGCCAGCAGTTTAATGGGTGGGGTCGGGAATTCACCCCTCCACTTT. This translates into CASSLMGGVGNSPLHF.